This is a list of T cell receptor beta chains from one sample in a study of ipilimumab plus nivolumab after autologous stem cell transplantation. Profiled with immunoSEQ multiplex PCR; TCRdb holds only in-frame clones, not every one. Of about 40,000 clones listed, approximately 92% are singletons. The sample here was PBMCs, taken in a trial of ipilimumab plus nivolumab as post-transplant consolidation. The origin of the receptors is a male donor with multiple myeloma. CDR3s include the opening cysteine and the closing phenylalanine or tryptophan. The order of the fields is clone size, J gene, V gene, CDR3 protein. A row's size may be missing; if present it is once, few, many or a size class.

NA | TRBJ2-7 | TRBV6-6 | CASSYTYGGSYEQYF
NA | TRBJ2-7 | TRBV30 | CAWSVPRVWGFYEQYF
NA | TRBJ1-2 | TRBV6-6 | CASSYGQGNYGYTF
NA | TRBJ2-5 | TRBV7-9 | CASSSRSGGGETQYF
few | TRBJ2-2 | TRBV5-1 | CASSLIWTSGGELFF
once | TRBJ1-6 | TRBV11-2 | CASSLGNSPLHF
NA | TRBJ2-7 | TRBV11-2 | CASSSRTDYEQYF
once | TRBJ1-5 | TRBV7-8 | CASRATPGQGGLSQPQHF
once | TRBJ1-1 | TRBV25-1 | CASNADRASNTEAFF
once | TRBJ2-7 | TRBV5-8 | CASTGGGSYEQYF
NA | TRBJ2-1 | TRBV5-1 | CASSLEGDQYNEQFF
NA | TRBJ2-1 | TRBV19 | CASSRTSATRDEQFF
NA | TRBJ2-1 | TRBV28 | CASSWGTGGINEQFF
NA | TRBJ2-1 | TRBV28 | CASSLFSGRVNEQFF
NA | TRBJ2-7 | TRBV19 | CASSIALGYEQYF
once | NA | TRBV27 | CASSLVAGAYYEQYF
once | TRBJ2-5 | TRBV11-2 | CASSRTGGQETQYF
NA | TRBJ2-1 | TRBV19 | CASSIALAGGLSYNEQFF
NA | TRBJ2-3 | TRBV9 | CASSLSSASTDTQYF
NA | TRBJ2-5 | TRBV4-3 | CASSRTSGRGETQYF
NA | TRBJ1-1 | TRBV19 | CASSVTGWTEAFF
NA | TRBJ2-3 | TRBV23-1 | CASSQSGGDTDTQYF
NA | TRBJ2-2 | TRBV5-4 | CASSGTGLNTGELFF
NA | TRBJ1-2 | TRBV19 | CASSIRGESYGYTF
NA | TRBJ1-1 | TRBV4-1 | CASSQGGTGNEAFF
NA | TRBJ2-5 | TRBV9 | CASSVEGVGEQETQYF
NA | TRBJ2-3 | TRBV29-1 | CSVESGGGTDTQYF
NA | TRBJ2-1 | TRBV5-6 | CASSFLLSRVNEQFF